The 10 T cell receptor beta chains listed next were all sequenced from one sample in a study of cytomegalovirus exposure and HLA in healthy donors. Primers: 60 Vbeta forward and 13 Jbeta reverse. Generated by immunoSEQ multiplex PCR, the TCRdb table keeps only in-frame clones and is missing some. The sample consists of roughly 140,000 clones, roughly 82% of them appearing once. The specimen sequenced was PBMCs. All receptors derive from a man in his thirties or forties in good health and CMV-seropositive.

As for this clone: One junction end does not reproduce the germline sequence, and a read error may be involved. As DNA, the CDR3 is TGTTCCAGCAGCTTAGAAGGGGGTGAGACCCAGTACTTC. Encoded protein: CSSSLEGGETQYF. V usage is TRBV7-9 and J usage is TRBJ2-5, with TRBD1 as a possible D gene (6 bases). The CDR3 runs to 13 residues. In germline, CDR1 is SEHNR, CDR2 FQNEAQ (reference sequence).

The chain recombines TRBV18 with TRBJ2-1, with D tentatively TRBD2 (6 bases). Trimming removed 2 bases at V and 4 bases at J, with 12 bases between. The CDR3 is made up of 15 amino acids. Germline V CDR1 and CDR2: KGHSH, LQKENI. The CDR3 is CASSPIAATYNEQFF. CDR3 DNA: TGTGCCAGCTCACCAATAGCGGCCACTTACAATGAGCAGTTCTTC.

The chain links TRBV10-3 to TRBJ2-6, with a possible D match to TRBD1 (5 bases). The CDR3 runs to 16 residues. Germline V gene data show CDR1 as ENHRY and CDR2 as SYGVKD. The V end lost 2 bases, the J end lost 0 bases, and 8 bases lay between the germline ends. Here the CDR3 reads CAISETGLSGANVLTF. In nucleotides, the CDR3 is TGTGCCATCAGTGAGACAGGTCTCTCTGGGGCCAACGTCCTGACTTTC.

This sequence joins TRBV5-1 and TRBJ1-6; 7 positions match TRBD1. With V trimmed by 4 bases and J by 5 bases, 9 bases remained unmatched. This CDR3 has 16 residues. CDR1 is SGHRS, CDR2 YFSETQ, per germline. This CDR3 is CASSPAEGANNSPLHF. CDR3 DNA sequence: TGCGCCAGCAGCCCGGCGGAGGGGGCAAATAATTCACCCCTCCACTTT.

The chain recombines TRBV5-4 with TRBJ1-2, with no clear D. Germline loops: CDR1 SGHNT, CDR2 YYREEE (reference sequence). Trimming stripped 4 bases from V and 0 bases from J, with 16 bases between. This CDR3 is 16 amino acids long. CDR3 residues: CASSPRGRGTNYGYTF. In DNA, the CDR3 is TGTGCCAGCAGCCCCAGAGGCCGGGGAACTAACTATGGCTACACCTTC.

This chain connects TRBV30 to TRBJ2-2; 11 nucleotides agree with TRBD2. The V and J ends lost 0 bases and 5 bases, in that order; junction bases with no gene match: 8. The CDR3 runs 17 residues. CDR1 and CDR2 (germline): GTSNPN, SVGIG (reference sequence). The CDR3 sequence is CAWSVLVLAGVTGELFF. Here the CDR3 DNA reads TGTGCCTGGAGTGTACTGGTACTAGCGGGGGTTACCGGGGAGCTGTTTTTT.

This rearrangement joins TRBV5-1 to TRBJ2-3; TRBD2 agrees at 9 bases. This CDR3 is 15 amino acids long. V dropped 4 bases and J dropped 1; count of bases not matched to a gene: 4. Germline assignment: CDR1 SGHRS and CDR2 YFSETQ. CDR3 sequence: CASSTQRGGTDTQYF. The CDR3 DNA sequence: TGCGCCAGCAGCACACAGCGGGGGGGCACAGATACGCAGTATTTT.

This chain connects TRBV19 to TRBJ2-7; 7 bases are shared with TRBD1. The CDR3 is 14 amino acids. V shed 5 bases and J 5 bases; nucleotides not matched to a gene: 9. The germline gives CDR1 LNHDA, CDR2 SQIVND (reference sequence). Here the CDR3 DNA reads TGTGCCAGTAGTTCTGGGACAGTGCGGGACGAGCAGTACTTC. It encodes CASSSGTVRDEQYF.

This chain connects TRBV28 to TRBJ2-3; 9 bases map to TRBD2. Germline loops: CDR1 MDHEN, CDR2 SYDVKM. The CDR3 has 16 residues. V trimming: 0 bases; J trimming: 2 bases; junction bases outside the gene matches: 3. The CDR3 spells CASSLWLAGPTDTQYF. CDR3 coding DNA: TGTGCCAGCAGTTTATGGCTAGCGGGACCCACAGATACGCAGTATTTT. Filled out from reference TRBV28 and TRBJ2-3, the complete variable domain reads DVKVTQSSRYLVKRTGEKVFLECVQDMDHENMFWYRQDPGLGLRLIYFSYDVKMKEKGDIPEGYSVSREKKERFSLILESASTNQTSMYLCASSLWLAGPTDTQYFGPGTRLTVL.

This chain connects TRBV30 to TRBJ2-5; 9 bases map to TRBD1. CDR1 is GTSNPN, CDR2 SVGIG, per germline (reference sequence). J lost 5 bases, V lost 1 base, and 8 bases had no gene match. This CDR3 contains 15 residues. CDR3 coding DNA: TGTGCCTGGAGTGCCCCGACAGGGGGTCTGGAGACCCAGTACTTC. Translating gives CAWSAPTGGLETQYF.